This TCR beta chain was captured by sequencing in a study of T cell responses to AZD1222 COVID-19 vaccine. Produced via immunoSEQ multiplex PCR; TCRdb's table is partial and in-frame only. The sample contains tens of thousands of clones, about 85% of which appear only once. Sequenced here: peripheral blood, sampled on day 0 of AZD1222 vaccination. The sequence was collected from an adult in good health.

CDR3 coding DNA: TGTGCCAGCAGTTCCCTCCAAGCAGCTTTCTTT. Its protein product is CASSSLQAAFF. The rearrangement links TRBV6-5 to TRBJ1-1; D remains unclear. In germline, CDR1 is MNHEY, CDR2 SVGAGI. This CDR3 contains 11 residues. V shed 4 bases and J shed 10 bases, with 10 bases lying between them.